This T cell receptor beta chain was captured in a study of CD8 T cells in Susac syndrome. Germline V gene lookup returns CDR1 DFQATT and CDR2 SNEGSKA (reference sequence). This CDR3 is 14 amino acids long. Unmatched junction bases numbered 8, after V lost 5 bases and J lost 2 bases. RNA, at about 0.45 to 1 ug, was reverse transcribed with random hexamers. Coverage of TCR beta CDR3 amplification by immunoSEQ multiplex PCR extended to 54 Vbeta and 13 Jbeta. TCRdb fed the immunoSEQ multiplex PCR reads into MiXCR, producing one record per CDR3 protein. In the table there are around 280,000 distinct CDR3 sequences, 90% to 95% of which are singletons. This clonotype was picked up one time.

The V and J genes are TRBV20-1 and TRBJ1-1; 7 positions match TRBD1. The TCR was taken from a human donor with multiple sclerosis. The specimen was CD4+ T cells from PBMCs. The CDR3 DNA is TGCAGTGCTGCCAGCAGGGGGGGAAACACTGAAGCTTTCTTT. The encoded protein is CSAASRGGNTEAFF.